The entry below gives a single T cell receptor (beta chain) sequence along with its context. Its specificity is not known. The data are from a study of T-cell reconstitution after alpha-beta-depleted transplantation in children. Study-level points and caveats: There were some patients whose high TCRbeta diversity at day 60 came from surviving recipient T cells and thymic progenitors. Two months or so post-transplant, alpha-beta T cells reportedly derived from several hundred expanded graft clones. Newly generated T cells supplied most T-cell counts and diversity one year post-transplant.

Unique molecular identifiers were used to barcode this TCRbeta library. One entry per CDR3 protein, called by TCRdb with MiXCR from the PCR reads. The sample shows around 580,000 distinct CDR3 sequences, roughly 24% of them seen only once. Looked up from germline, CDR1 is DFQATT and CDR2 is SNEGSKA (reference sequence). There are 12 residues in the CDR3. Trimming at V came to 8 bases and at J to 8 bases, leaving 7 bases not matched to a gene. The source material was PBMCs, mostly from graft donor cells, sampled 360 days after TCRalphabeta/CD19-depleted stem cell transplant. The gene calls are TRBV20-1 and TRBJ2-1; 9 bases align to TRBD2. This receptor was identified in a boy under two years old who had a stem cell transplant for acute myeloid leukemia, so the T cells may come from the graft donor. Here the CDR3 DNA reads TGCAGTTTGCGGGGGGGCTCCGATGAGCAGTTCTTC. As protein: CSLRGGSDEQFF.